This TCR beta chain stems from a study of T cell responses to AZD1222 COVID-19 vaccine. Repertoires were generated with immunoSEQ multiplex PCR, while TCRdb's copy carries only in-frame clones and drops some. The sample lists 150,000 or so clones, approximately 94% occurring once. A remark on this clone: Its antigen is as yet unknown.

Study conclusions and caveats: Sampling captured repertoires only after the peak T cell response.

This CDR3 is 16 amino acids long. Germline values: CDR1 MDHEN, CDR2 SYDVKM. V was clipped by 6 bases and J by 9 bases; unmatched bases: 16. Sequenced here: peripheral blood, sampled on day 0 of AZD1222 vaccination. The chain carries TRBV28 and TRBJ2-1; 8 bases are shared with TRBD2. The receptor comes from an adult in good health. The CDR3 reads CASSQQPGLEIPEQFF. CDR3 in DNA: TGTGCCAGCAGCCAACAACCGGGACTAGAAATCCCTGAGCAGTTCTTC. Together with reference TRBV28 and TRBJ2-1, the CDR3 gives the full variable domain: DVKVTQSSRYLVKRTGEKVFLECVQDMDHENMFWYRQDPGLGLRLIYFSYDVKMKEKGDIPEGYSVSREKKERFSLILESASTNQTSMYLCASSQQPGLEIPEQFFGPGTRLTVL.